This T cell receptor (beta chain) was obtained from a study of cytomegalovirus exposure and HLA in healthy donors. PCR involved 60 Vbeta and 13 Jbeta primers. How the authors handled the data: Later analysis identified 80 million to 90 million unique TCR beta chains, roughly 11 million shared. Profiling relied on immunoSEQ multiplex PCR, and the TCRdb table lists in-frame clones only, not all of them. That table supplies the V and J calls and clone size; D and trimming were determined from the DNA. The sample lists 70,000 to 95,000 clones; around 79% were seen once. The CDR3 has 13 residues. Input material: PBMCs. The chain employs TRBV21-1 and TRBJ2-7; no check of the table's D call, TRBD1, against the DNA was made. TRBV21-1 is reported as a pseudogene. The TCR comes from a human donor in good health. The CDR3 is CASYAGVVCEQYF. The CDR3 DNA reads TGTGCCAGCTATGCAGGGGTCGTCTGCGAGCAGTACTTC.